The clone carrying this TCR beta chain was detected once. The data were taken from a study of blood T cell repertoires in COVID-19. Generated by immunoSEQ multiplex PCR, the TCRdb table keeps only in-frame clones and is missing some. Among approximately 20,000 clones listed, roughly 93% were seen once. The V gene's germline CDR1 is SGHTA and CDR2 FQGNSA. This CDR3 is built from 15 residues. V was pared by 5 bases and J by 3 bases, with 4 bases of the junction left unmatched. The material sequenced was peripheral blood. The sequence derives from a human donor in a cohort sampled during active COVID-19. The rearrangement links TRBV7-2 to TRBJ2-1; 10 bases map to TRBD2. The CDR3 here is CASSPGLAVYNEQFF. CDR3 DNA: TGTGCCAGCAGCCCCGGACTAGCGGTCTACAATGAGCAGTTCTTC.